This T cell receptor beta chain was profiled in a study of T cells after yellow fever vaccination. Findings and limits, study-wide: Re-detected after boosting: most primary clones, around 96% of CD4 and around 86% of CD8.

With V trimmed by 6 bases and J by 8 bases, 8 bases remained unmatched. Germline CDR1 SNHLY, CDR2 FYNNEI. This CDR3 comprises 14 residues. Each CDR3 protein gets one entry after TCRdb re-called the 5' RACE reads with MiXCR. The repertoire includes 550,000 or so distinct CDR3 sequences, about a fifth of them detected once, and approximately 14% sits in the top ten. This clonotype was detected a few times. Its specificity is not known. The chain joins TRBV2 to TRBJ2-1; 9 positions agree with TRBD2. This clonotype was obtained from a man aged 25 to 45 who received the YFV17D yellow fever vaccine. The sequencing here drew on PBMCs, taken 15 days after the yellow fever booster vaccination. The CDR3 sequence is CASRVSGSLDEQFF. CDR3 in DNA: TGTGCCAGCAGGGTTAGCGGGAGTCTGGATGAGCAGTTCTTC.